This T cell receptor (beta chain) was profiled in a study of cytomegalovirus exposure and HLA in healthy donors. The CDR3 has 16 amino acids. Germline V gene sequence: CDR1 LNHDA, CDR2 SQIVND (reference sequence). The V gene end was trimmed by 3 bases and the J gene end by 0 bases; junction bases not matched to a gene: 6. PCR was performed using 60 Vbeta and 13 Jbeta primers. The protocol was immunoSEQ multiplex PCR, while the TCRdb copy is restricted to in-frame clones and leaves out a portion. This repertoire shows 100,000 or so clones, about 68% found once; its top ten account for 11% to 15%. The J gene is TRBJ1-1, the V gene TRBV19, with 8 bases matching TRBD1. The sequenced material came from PBMCs. The sequence came from a male donor in good health and CMV-seropositive. Here the CDR3 DNA reads TGTGCCAGTAGTATCTGGACAGGGAGTATGAACACTGAAGCTTTCTTT. This translates into CASSIWTGSMNTEAFF.